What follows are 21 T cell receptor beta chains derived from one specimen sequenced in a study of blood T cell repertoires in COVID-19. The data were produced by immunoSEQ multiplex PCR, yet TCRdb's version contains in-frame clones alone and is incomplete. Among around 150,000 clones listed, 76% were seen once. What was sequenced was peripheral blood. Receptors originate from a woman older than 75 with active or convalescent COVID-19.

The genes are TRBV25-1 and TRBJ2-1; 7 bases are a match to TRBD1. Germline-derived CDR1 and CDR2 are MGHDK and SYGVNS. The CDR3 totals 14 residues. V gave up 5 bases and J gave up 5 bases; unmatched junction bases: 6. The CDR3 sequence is CASSSDRVHNEQFF. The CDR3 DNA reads TGTGCCAGCAGTTCTGACAGGGTCCACAATGAGCAGTTCTTC.

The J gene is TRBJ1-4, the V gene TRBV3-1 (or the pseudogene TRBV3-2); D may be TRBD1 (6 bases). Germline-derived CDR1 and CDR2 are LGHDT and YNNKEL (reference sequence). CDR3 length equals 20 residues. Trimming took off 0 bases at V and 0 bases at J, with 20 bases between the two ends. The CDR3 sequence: CASSQDTGRTTIATNEKLFF. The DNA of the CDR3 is TGTGCCAGCAGCCAAGATACAGGGAGAACTACTATTGCAACTAATGAAAAACTGTTTTTT.

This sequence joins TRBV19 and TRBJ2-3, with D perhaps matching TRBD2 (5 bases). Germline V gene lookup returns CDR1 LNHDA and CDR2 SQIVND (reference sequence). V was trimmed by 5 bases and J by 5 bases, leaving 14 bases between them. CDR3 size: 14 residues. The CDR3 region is CASSPRRQLDTQYF. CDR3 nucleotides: TGTGCCAGTAGTCCACGGAGGCAGTTAGATACGCAGTATTTT.

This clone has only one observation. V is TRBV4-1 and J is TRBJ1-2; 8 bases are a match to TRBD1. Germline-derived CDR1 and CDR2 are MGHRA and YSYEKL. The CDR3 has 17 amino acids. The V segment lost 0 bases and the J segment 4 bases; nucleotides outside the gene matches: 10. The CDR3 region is CASSQESQDRAVYGYTF. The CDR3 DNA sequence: TGCGCCAGCAGCCAAGAATCACAGGACAGGGCTGTCTATGGCTACACCTTC.

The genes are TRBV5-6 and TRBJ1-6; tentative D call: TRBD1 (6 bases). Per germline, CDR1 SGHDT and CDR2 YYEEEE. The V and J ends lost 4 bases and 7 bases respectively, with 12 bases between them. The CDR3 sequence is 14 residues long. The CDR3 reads CASSPGQQNSPLHF. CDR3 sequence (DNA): TGTGCCAGCAGCCCCGGACAGCAGAATTCACCCCTCCACTTT.

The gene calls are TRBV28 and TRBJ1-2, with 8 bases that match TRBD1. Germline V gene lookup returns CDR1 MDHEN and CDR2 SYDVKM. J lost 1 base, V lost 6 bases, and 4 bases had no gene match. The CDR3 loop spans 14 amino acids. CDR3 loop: CASRPGQVNYGYTF. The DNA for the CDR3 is TGTGCCAGCAGACCGGGACAGGTTAACTATGGCTACACCTTC.

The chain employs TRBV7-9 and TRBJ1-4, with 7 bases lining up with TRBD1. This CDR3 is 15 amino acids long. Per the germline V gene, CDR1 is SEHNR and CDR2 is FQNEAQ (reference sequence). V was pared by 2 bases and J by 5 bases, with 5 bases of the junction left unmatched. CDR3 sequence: CASSLRDSQNEKLFF. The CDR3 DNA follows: TGTGCCAGCAGCTTACGGGACAGTCAAAATGAAAAACTGTTTTTT.

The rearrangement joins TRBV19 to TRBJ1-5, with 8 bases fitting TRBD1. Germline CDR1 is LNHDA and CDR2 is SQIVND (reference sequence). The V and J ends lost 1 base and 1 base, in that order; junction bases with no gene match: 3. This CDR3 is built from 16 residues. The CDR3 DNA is TGTGCCAGTAGTATAGGACAGGGGTTGAGCAATCAGCCCCAGCATTTT. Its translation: CASSIGQGLSNQPQHF. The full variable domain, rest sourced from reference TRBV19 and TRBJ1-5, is DGGITQSPKYLFRKEGQNVTLSCEQNLNHDAMYWYRQDPGQGLRLIYYSQIVNDFQKGDIAEGYSVSREKKESFPLTVTSAQKNPTAFYLCASSIGQGLSNQPQHFGDGTRLSIL.

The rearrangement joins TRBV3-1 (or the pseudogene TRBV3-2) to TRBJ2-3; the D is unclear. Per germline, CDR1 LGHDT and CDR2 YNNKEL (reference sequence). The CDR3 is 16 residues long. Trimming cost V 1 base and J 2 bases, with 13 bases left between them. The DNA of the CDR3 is TGTGCCAGCAGCCAAGCTCCTCGAGCTCCCACAGATACGCAGTATTTT. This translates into CASSQAPRAPTDTQYF.

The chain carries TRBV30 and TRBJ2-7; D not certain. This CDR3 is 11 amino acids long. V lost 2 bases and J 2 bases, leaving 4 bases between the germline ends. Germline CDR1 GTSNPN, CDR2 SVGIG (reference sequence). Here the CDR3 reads CAWSSAYEQYF. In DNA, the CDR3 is TGTGCCTGGAGTTCGGCCTACGAGCAGTACTTC. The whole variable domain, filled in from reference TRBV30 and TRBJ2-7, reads SQTIHQWPATLVQPVGSPLSLECTVEGTSNPNLYWYRQAAGRGLQLLFYSVGIGQISSEVPQNLSASRPQDRQFILSSKKLLLSDSGFYLCAWSSAYEQYFGPGTRLTVT.

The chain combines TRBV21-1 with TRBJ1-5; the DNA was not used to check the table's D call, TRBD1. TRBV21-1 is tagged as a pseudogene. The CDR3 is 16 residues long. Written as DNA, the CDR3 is TGTGCCAGCAGCCAGGAAGACAGGGGACTGAATCAGCCCCAGCATTTT. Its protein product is CASSQEDRGLNQPQHF.

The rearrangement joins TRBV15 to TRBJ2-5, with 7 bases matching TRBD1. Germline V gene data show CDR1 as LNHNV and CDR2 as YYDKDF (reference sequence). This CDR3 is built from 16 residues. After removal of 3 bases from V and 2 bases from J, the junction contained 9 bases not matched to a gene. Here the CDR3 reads CATSRERQGLQETQYF. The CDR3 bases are TGTGCCACCAGCAGGGAGAGACAGGGCCTACAAGAGACCCAGTACTTC.

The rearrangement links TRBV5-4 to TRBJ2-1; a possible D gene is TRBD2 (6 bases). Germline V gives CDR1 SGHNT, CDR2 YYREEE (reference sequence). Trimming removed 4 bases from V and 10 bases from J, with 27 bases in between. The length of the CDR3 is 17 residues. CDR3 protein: CASSRAPAGVSFLEQFF. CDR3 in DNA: TGTGCCAGCAGCCGTGCCCCAGCGGGTGTCTCTTTTCTAGAGCAGTTCTTC.

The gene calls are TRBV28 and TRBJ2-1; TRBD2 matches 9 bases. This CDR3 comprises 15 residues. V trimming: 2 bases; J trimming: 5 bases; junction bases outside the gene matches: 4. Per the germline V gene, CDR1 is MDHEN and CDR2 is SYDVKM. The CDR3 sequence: CASSLPSGVNNEQFF. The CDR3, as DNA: TGTGCCAGCAGTTTACCTAGCGGGGTAAACAATGAGCAGTTCTTC.

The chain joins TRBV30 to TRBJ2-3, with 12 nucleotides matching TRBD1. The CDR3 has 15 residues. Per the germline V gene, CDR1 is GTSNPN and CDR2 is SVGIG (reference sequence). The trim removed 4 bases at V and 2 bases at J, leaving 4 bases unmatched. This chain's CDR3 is CAWIGTGGYTDTQYF. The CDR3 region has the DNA TGTGCCTGGATCGGGACAGGGGGCTACACAGATACGCAGTATTTT. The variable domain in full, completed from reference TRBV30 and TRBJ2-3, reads SQTIHQWPATLVQPVGSPLSLECTVEGTSNPNLYWYRQAAGRGLQLLFYSVGIGQISSEVPQNLSASRPQDRQFILSSKKLLLSDSGFYLCAWIGTGGYTDTQYFGPGTRLTVL.

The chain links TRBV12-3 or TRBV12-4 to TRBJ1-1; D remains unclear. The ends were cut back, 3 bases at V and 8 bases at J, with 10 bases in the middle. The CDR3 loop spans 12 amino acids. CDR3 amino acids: CASSFVGREAFF. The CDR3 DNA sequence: TGTGCCAGCAGTTTCGTGGGCAGGGAAGCTTTCTTT.

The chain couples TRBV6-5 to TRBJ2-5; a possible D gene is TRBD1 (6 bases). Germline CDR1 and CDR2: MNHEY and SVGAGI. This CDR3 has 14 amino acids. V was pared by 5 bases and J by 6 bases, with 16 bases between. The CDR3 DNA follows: TGTGCCAGCAGTCCTAGGGGGATTTCGAAGACCCAGTACTTC. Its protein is CASSPRGISKTQYF.

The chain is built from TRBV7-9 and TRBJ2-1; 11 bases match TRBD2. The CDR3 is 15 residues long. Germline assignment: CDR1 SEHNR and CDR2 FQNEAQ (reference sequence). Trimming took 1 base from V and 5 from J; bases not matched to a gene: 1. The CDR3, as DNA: TGTGCCAGCAGCTTAGGACTAGCGGGGAACAATGAGCAGTTCTTC. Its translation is CASSLGLAGNNEQFF.

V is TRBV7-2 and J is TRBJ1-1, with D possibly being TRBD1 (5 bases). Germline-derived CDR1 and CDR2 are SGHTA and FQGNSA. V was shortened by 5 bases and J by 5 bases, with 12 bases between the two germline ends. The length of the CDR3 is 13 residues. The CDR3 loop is CASSPPGRTEAFF. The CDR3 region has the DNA TGTGCCAGCAGCCCCCCAGGGAGGACTGAAGCTTTCTTT.

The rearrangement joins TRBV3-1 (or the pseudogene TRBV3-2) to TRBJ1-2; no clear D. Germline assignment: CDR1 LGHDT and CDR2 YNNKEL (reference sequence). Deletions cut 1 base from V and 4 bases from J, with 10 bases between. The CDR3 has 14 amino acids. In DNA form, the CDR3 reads TGTGCCAGCAGCCAAGGTCCCGGGATCTATGGCTACACCTTC. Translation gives CASSQGPGIYGYTF.

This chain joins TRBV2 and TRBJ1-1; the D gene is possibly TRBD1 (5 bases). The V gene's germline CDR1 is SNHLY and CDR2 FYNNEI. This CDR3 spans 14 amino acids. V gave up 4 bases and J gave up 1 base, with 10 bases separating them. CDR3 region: CASSATEANTEAFF. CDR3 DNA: TGTGCCAGCAGTGCGACAGAAGCGAACACTGAAGCTTTCTTT.